This T cell receptor beta chain was sequenced in a study of CD8+CD57+ T cells in acquired aplastic anemia. Before being chosen for sequencing, patients had shown CD8+CD57+ cell expansion by flow cytometry. Per germline, CDR1 SQVTM and CDR2 ANQGSEA. The ends lost 8 bases at V and 5 bases at J; junction bases unmatched: 6. CDR3 size: 13 residues. Genomic DNA, serving as template, underwent TCR beta VDJ and CDR3 profiling. One entry per CDR3 protein, called by TCRdb with MiXCR from the reads. The sample lists over 150,000 distinct CDR3 sequences, roughly 49% seen once, with 10% to 15% in the top ten. The chain has TRBV29-1 and TRBJ2-2; 9 bases map to TRBD1. The TCR originated in a human donor with aplastic anemia. Source material: sorted CD4+, CD8+, or CD8+CD57+ T cells (not recorded which) from PBMCs. CDR3 nucleotide sequence: TGCAGCTTAGGGGACAGGGTGACCGGGGAGCTGTTTTTT. It is translated as CSLGDRVTGELFF.